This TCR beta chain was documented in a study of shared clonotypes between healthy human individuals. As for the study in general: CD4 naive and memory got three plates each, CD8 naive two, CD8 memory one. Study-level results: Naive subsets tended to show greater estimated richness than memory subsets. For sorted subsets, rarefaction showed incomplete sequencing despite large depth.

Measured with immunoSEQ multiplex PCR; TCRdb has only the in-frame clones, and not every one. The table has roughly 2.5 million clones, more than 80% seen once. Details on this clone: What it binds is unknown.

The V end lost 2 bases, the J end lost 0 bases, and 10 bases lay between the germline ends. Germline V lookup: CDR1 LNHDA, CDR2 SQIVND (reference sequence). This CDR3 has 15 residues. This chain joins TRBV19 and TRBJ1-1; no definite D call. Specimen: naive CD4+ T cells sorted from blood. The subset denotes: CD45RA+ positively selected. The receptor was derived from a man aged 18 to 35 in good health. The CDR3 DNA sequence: TGTGCCAGTAGTATACGAGGCAAAGTGAACACTGAAGCTTTCTTT. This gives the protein CASSIRGKVNTEAFF.